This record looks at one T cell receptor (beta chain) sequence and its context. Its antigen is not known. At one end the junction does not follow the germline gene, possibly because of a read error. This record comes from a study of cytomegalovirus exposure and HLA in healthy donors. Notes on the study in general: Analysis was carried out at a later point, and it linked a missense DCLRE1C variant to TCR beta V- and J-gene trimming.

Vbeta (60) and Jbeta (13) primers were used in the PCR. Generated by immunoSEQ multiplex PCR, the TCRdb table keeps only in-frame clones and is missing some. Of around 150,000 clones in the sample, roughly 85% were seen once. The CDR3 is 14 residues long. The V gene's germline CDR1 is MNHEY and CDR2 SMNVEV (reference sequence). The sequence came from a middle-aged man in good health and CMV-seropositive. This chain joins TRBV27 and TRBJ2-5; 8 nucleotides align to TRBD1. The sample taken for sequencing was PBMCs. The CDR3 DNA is TGTGCCTGCAGTTTAGCAGGGGGCGGGGAGACCCAGTACTTC. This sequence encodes CACSLAGGGETQYF.